The 23 T cell receptor beta chains below all came from one sample that was sequenced in a study of Graves' ophthalmopathy and Graves' hyperthyroidism. CDR3 regions of TCR beta were amplified from RNA transcripts. Second-round multiplex PCR came after a first-round RT-PCR that employed HTBI primers. Using its own MiXCR run on the multiplex PCR reads, TCRdb lists one record per CDR3 protein. The sample holds 200,000 to 250,000 distinct CDR3 sequences, about a fifth seen once. The sample consisted of peripheral blood. These receptors all stem from a woman between 45 and 65 years old with Graves' ophthalmopathy.

With regard to this clonotype: This clone may be a read error of a much larger clone one base away. CDR3: CVSSAPGQGYYEQYF. CDR3 sequence (DNA): TGTGTCAGCAGCGCACCGGGACAGGGGTACTACGAGCAGTACTTC. The chain uses TRBV28 and TRBJ2-7; TRBD1 agrees at 10 bases. Germline V gives CDR1 MDHEN, CDR2 SYDVKM. The CDR3 has 15 residues.

Comment on this clonotype: A read error may be the cause here, since a much bigger clone is one base away. J is TRBJ1-1 and V is TRBV19, with TRBD1 identical over 8 bases. The CDR3 spans 15 residues. CDR1 LNHDA and CDR2 SQIVND come from the germline V gene (reference sequence). The CDR3: CAGSFATGANTEAFF. The DNA of the CDR3 is TGTGCCGGTAGTTTCGCGACAGGGGCGAACACTGAAGCTTTCTTT.

This clonotype was seen many times. J is TRBJ2-7 and V is TRBV27; D remains ambiguous. Trimming pared 5 bases from V and 9 bases from J, leaving 11 bases between. The length of the CDR3 is 11 residues. Germline values: CDR1 MNHEY, CDR2 SMNVEV (reference sequence). The CDR3 region has the DNA TGTGCCAGCAGTGACCTCGTTTTGCAGTACTTC. It codes for CASSDLVLQYF.

The rearrangement joins TRBV20-1 to TRBJ1-1; no firm D call. CDR3 length equals 15 residues. CDR1 and CDR2 from the germline V gene are DFQATT and SNEGSKA (reference sequence). Deletions cut 1 base from V and 2 bases from J, with 14 bases between. CDR3 in DNA: TGCAGTGCTAGAGCAACCGGCCGGGGAAACACTGAAGCTTTCTTT. This encodes CSARATGRGNTEAFF.

The rearrangement links TRBV18 to TRBJ1-3; D ambiguous. Trimming removed 6 bases from V and 7 bases from J, with 13 bases in between. Germline CDR1 KGHSH, CDR2 LQKENI. The CDR3 is 13 residues long. The CDR3 DNA is TGTGCCAGCTCTTCCGGACTAGGCAACACCATATATTTT. Translating it yields CASSSGLGNTIYF.

This clonotype was seen ten or more times. This chain connects TRBV7-8 to TRBJ2-2; D possibly matches TRBD1 or TRBD2 (5 bases each). With 4 bases removed from V and 8 bases from J, the gap between germline ends came to 14 bases. CDR1 and CDR2 (germline): SGHVS, FQNEAQ. This CDR3 region has 14 residues. In nucleotides, the CDR3 is TGTGCCAGCAGCTCGGGACGCCTGGCTGGGGAGCTGTTTTTT. Translated, it gives CASSSGRLAGELFF.

This clonotype was seen ten or more times. The chain joins TRBV9 to TRBJ2-7; 8 bases align to TRBD1. The CDR3 covers 13 residues. V shed 3 bases and J 9 bases; nucleotides not matched to a gene: 8. Germline lookup yields CDR1 SGDLS and CDR2 YYNGEE. The CDR3 protein is CASSGTGNGGQYF. Here the CDR3 DNA reads TGTGCCAGCAGCGGGACAGGGAATGGGGGGCAGTACTTC.

In this sample, this clonotype turned up many times. This chain joins TRBV2 and TRBJ1-2; D is possibly TRBD1 (5 bases). The CDR3 runs to 13 residues. V shed 8 bases and J shed 6 bases, with 16 bases lying between them. Germline CDR1 SNHLY, CDR2 FYNNEI. The CDR3 coding sequence is TGTGCCAGCCGGGACGCCCCGGGCGATGGCTACACCTTC. Translation: CASRDAPGDGYTF.

This clonotype has at least ten counts. This chain links TRBV24-1 with TRBJ2-2; TRBD2 matches at 14 bases. Unmatched junction bases numbered 6, after V lost 3 bases and J lost 7 bases. In germline, CDR1 is KGHDR, CDR2 SFDVKD. There are 17 residues in the CDR3. The CDR3 bases are TGTGCCACCAGTGATCCCCGACTAGCGGGAGGGGTCGGGGAGCTGTTTTTT. Its protein product is CATSDPRLAGGVGELFF.

This clonotype was seen more than once but under ten times. The chain employs TRBV4-2 and TRBJ2-5, with TRBD2 matching over 7 bases. CDR1 LGHNA and CDR2 YNFKEQ come from the germline V gene. The CDR3 extends over 14 amino acids. J lost 7 bases, V lost 1 base, and 6 bases had no gene match. The CDR3 loop is CASSQVGGVATQYF. The CDR3 nucleotides read TGTGCCAGCAGCCAAGTGGGGGGGGTGGCGACCCAGTACTTC.

Ten or more counts support this clonotype. The chain recombines TRBV28 with TRBJ2-7; D may be TRBD1 (5 bases). The CDR3 consists of 14 residues. Germline lookup yields CDR1 MDHEN and CDR2 SYDVKM. V lost 6 bases, J lost 4 bases, and 16 bases lay in between. CDR3 sequence reads: CASSRPPPGYEQYF. The CDR3 DNA is TGTGCCAGCAGCCGACCCCCTCCAGGGTACGAGCAGTACTTC.

Many counts were recorded for this clonotype. The CDR3 sequence is CASSLFSPDQETQYF. The CDR3, as DNA: TGTGCCAGCAGCTTATTTTCCCCCGACCAAGAGACCCAGTACTTC. The V call is TRBV7-2, the J call TRBJ2-5; D not certain. CDR1 is SGHTA and CDR2 is FQGNSA in the germline V gene. The CDR3 length is 15 residues. V gave up 2 bases and J gave up 0 bases, with 10 bases separating them.

There are many counts of this clonotype. The rearrangement joins TRBV5-6 to TRBJ1-1; tentatively, D is TRBD1 (6 bases). The germline CDR1 and CDR2 sequences are SGHDT and YYEEEE. Between the trimmed V and J ends, which lost 6 bases and 5 bases, there was a span of 14 bases. The CDR3 sequence is 13 residues long. DNA for the CDR3: TGTGCCAGCATGGAACAGGGTCGAACTGAAGCTTTCTTT. Amino acids: CASMEQGRTEAFF.

This clonotype was detected many times. The chain combines TRBV7-6 with TRBJ2-5; 9 nucleotides line up with TRBD1. Germline trimming cut 5 bases from V and 0 bases from J; bases unmatched to any gene: 4. The germline V gene has CDR1 SGHVS and CDR2 FNYEAQ. The CDR3 consists of 15 residues. The CDR3 nucleotides are TGTGCCAGCAGCCCGCGGGACAGGGACCAAGAGACCCAGTACTTC. Amino acid sequence: CASSPRDRDQETQYF. The variable domain in full, with the rest retrieved from reference TRBV7-6 and TRBJ2-5, is GAGVSQSPRYKVTKRGQDVALRCDPISGHVSLYWYRQALGQGPEFLTYFNYEAQQDKSGLPNDRFSAERPEGSISTLTIQRTEQRDSAMYRCASSPRDRDQETQYFGPGTRLLVL.

This clonotype was observed many times. The chain links TRBV28 to TRBJ1-1, with D possibly TRBD1 on 5 matching bases. The germline V gene encodes CDR1 MDHEN and CDR2 SYDVKM. Trimming cost V 3 bases and J 0 bases, with 17 bases left between them. The CDR3 is 17 amino acids. CDR3 protein: CASSFLGEVRMNTEAFF. Here the CDR3 DNA reads TGTGCCAGCAGTTTTTTGGGGGAGGTAAGGATGAACACTGAAGCTTTCTTT.

V is TRBV6-1 and J is TRBJ2-7; 7 bases agree with TRBD2. Germline V lookup: CDR1 MNHNS, CDR2 SASEGT. V trimming: 0 bases; J trimming: 0 bases; junction bases outside the gene matches: 8. The CDR3 spans 17 residues. For the CDR3, the DNA is TGTGCCAGCAGTGAAGCGCGGGGGTCGGGTAGCTCCTACGAGCAGTACTTC. Translated: CASSEARGSGSSYEQYF.

In this sample, this clonotype turned up many times. The chain joins TRBV20-1 to TRBJ1-1; 11 bases line up with TRBD1. Trimming cost V 3 bases and J 4 bases; bases outside gene matches: 4. The CDR3 is 14 amino acids. CDR1 is DFQATT and CDR2 is SNEGSKA in the germline V gene (reference sequence). CDR3 nucleotides: TGCAGTGCTAGCGGACAGGGGGCGACCACTGAAGCTTTCTTT. It yields the protein CSASGQGATTEAFF.

This clonotype was seen many times. This chain connects TRBV5-1 to TRBJ1-1; D is ambiguous. The V gene lost 0 bases and the J gene lost 6 bases, with 12 bases spanning the gap. The CDR3 sequence is 14 residues long. The V gene's germline CDR1 is SGHRS and CDR2 YFSETQ. CDR3 region: CASSLAPGIAEAFF. The CDR3 DNA sequence: TGCGCCAGCAGCTTGGCCCCGGGCATCGCTGAAGCTTTCTTT.

The table lists this clonotype with many counts. The rearrangement uses TRBV6-1 and TRBJ2-7; 12 bases fit TRBD2. Trimming cost V 5 bases and J 6 bases; bases outside gene matches: 8. CDR1 MNHNS and CDR2 SASEGT come from the germline V gene. The CDR3 consists of 15 residues. The DNA of the CDR3 is TGTGCCAGCAGTACCCGGACTAGCGGGGCGGGCGAGCAGTACTTC. Its translation: CASSTRTSGAGEQYF.

This clonotype was seen many times. V and J are TRBV19 and TRBJ2-2, with TRBD2 identical over 11 bases. The CDR3 loop spans 17 amino acids. The ends lost 7 bases at V and 4 bases at J; junction bases unmatched: 11. The germline CDR1 and CDR2 sequences are LNHDA and SQIVND (reference sequence). CDR3 DNA: TGTGCCAGTAAATACGACTCGACTAGCGGGGCCACCGGGGAGCTGTTTTTT. Its protein is CASKYDSTSGATGELFF. The full variable domain, with the rest looked up from reference TRBV19 and TRBJ2-2, is DGGITQSPKYLFRKEGQNVTLSCEQNLNHDAMYWYRQDPGQGLRLIYYSQIVNDFQKGDIAEGYSVSREKKESFPLTVTSAQKNPTAFYLCASKYDSTSGATGELFFGEGSRLTVL.

CDR3 nucleotides: TGTGCCAGCAGTTATCGTGGAGGGCTGTACCAAGAGACCCAGTACTTC. It is translated as CASSYRGGLYQETQYF. The rearrangement joins TRBV3-1 to TRBJ2-5; D perhaps matches TRBD2 (6 bases). CDR3 length: 16 residues. V shed 6 bases and J shed 0 bases, with 17 bases lying between them. CDR1 and CDR2 (germline): LGHDT, YNNKEL (reference sequence).

J is TRBJ2-3 and V is TRBV6-1; D is unclear. V was clipped by 7 bases and J by 6 bases, with 11 bases between them. From germline, CDR1 is MNHNS and CDR2 SASEGT. The CDR3 spans 12 residues. The CDR3 loop reads CASTAPEDTQYF. The CDR3 nucleotides are TGTGCCAGCACCGCGCCCGAGGATACGCAGTATTTT.

The chain recombines TRBV15 with TRBJ1-5; D call uncertain. CDR3 length: 16 residues. V gave up 1 base and J gave up 5 bases, with 15 bases separating them. CDR1 and CDR2 (germline): LNHNV, YYDKDF (reference sequence). CDR3 sequence reads: CATSRAGGEPDQPQHF. CDR3 bases: TGTGCCACCAGCAGAGCGGGCGGGGAGCCTGATCAGCCCCAGCATTTT.